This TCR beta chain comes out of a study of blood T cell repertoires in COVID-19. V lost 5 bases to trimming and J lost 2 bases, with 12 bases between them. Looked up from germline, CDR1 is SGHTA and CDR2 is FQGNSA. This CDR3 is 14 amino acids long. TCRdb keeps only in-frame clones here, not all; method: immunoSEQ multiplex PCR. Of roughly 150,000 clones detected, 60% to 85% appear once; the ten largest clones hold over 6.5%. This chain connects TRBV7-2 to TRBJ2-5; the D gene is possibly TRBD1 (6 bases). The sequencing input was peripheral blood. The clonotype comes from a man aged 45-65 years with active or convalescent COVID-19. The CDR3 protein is CASSPGTTQETQYF. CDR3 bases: TGTGCCAGCAGCCCCGGGACAACTCAAGAGACCCAGTACTTC.